Below, 26 T cell receptor beta chains from the same sample are listed, as sequenced in a study of CD8+ T cells in alopecia areata (dated by TCRdb to between 2017 and 2018). Libraries were constructed by the immunoSEQ multiplex PCR assay. RNA was extracted from all samples and reverse transcribed into cDNA as template for TCR sequencing. TCRdb took over this immuneACCESS table, retaining in-frame rearrangements with V and J assigned. Such tables are incomplete; in checked studies, under half of the missing clones stem from an unresolved V gene, and the remainder is unexplained. The sample profile shows about 150,000 clones; around 47% of them were found once. Of the sample, around 7% is held by the ten largest clones. Source material: CD4+ T cells sorted from blood. These receptors were collected from a human donor with alopecia areata.

V and J are TRBV2 and TRBJ2-1; 8 bases map to TRBD2. Per germline, CDR1 SNHLY and CDR2 FYNNEI. The CDR3 totals 13 residues. V shed 7 bases and J 8 bases; nucleotides not matched to a gene: 7. CDR3 protein: CASTGGGYHEQFF. The DNA of the CDR3 is TGTGCCAGCACGGGAGGGGGTTACCATGAGCAGTTCTTC.

The J gene is TRBJ2-3, the V gene TRBV6-6; 9 bases match TRBD2. The length of the CDR3 is 13 residues. Trimming cost V 10 bases and J 4 bases; bases outside gene matches: 6. CDR1 and CDR2 (germline): MNHNY, SVGAGI (reference sequence). The CDR3 loop reads CATRLAGADTQYF. CDR3 in DNA: TGTGCCACCCGATTAGCGGGAGCAGATACGCAGTATTTT.

The V call is TRBV6-1, the J call TRBJ1-5; D perhaps matches TRBD1 (5 bases). Per the germline V gene, CDR1 is MNHNS and CDR2 is SASEGT. V was clipped by 7 bases and J by 2 bases, with 15 bases between them. The CDR3 extends over 15 amino acids. CDR3 residues: CASNPGFLRNQPQHF. In DNA, the CDR3 is TGTGCCAGCAATCCAGGGTTTTTGCGCAATCAGCCCCAGCATTTT.

This clone turned up a few times. The V call is TRBV5-1, the J call TRBJ2-5; maybe TRBD2 (5 bases). The end of the DNA fits TRBJ2-7 better, so the J call may be wrong. The V gene's germline CDR1 is SGHRS and CDR2 YFSETQ. There are 14 residues in the CDR3. The CDR3 loop reads CASSSTGITYEQYF. DNA of the CDR3: TGCGCCAGCAGCTCTACCGGGATAACCTACGAGCAGTACTTC.

Notes on this clone: Other DNA sequences in the sample encode the same CDR3. The genes are TRBV5-4 and TRBJ2-5; D is undetermined. CDR3 length: 11 residues. V lost 3 bases to trimming and J lost 1 base, with 1 base between them. Germline CDR1 and CDR2: SGHNT and YYREEE (reference sequence). The CDR3 DNA sequence: TGTGCCAGCAGCTCCCAAGAGACCCAGTACTTC. Its protein is CASSSQETQYF.

This clone was counted between two and nine times. The V call is TRBV13, the J call TRBJ1-1; D may be TRBD1 (5 bases). The CDR3 is 13 amino acids. CDR1 and CDR2 (germline): PRHDT, FYEKMQ (reference sequence). Trimming left V 5 bases short and J 2 bases short, with 9 bases between. In nucleotides, the CDR3 is TGTGCCAGCAGCGCCCAGGGTAACACTGAAGCTTTCTTT. Translated, it gives CASSAQGNTEAFF.

J is TRBJ2-7 and V is TRBV6-5; tentatively, D is TRBD1 (6 bases). The CDR3 length is 15 residues. Trimming took 4 bases from V and 0 from J, leaving 13 bases between them. The germline gives CDR1 MNHEY, CDR2 SVGAGI. The CDR3 DNA reads TGTGCCAGCAGTTCCGACAGGAGCATCTCCTACGAGCAGTACTTC. It is translated as CASSSDRSISYEQYF.

This chain joins TRBV27 and TRBJ2-7; no reliable D call. Per the germline V gene, CDR1 is MNHEY and CDR2 is SMNVEV (reference sequence). The CDR3 loop spans 13 amino acids. Trimming pared 2 bases from V and 1 base from J, leaving 6 bases between. The CDR3 coding sequence is TGTGCCAGCAGTTTACTACGATCCTACGAGCAGTACTTC. Encoded protein: CASSLLRSYEQYF.

The chain couples TRBV7-9 to TRBJ2-1; D perhaps matches TRBD1 (5 bases). Between the trimmed V and J ends, which lost 1 base and 7 bases, there was a span of 8 bases. The CDR3 has 13 residues. The germline CDR1 and CDR2 sequences are SEHNR and FQNEAQ (reference sequence). The CDR3, as DNA: TGTGCCAGCAGCTTAGGGGGCACGAATGAGCAGTTCTTC. Residues: CASSLGGTNEQFF.

V gene TRBV5-1 combines with J gene TRBJ2-1, with D tentatively TRBD2 (6 bases). The germline V and J ends were trimmed by 6 bases and 6 bases, with 16 bases remaining between them. The CDR3 sequence is 14 residues long. Looked up from germline, CDR1 is SGHRS and CDR2 is YFSETQ. The CDR3 reads CASMTRGGANEQFF. The CDR3 coding sequence is TGCGCCAGCATGACCCGAGGAGGGGCCAATGAGCAGTTCTTC.

This sequence joins TRBV11-2 and TRBJ2-3, with D unclear. CDR3 length: 14 residues. V lost 4 bases to trimming and J lost 2 bases, with 10 bases between them. Germline-derived CDR1 and CDR2 are SGHAT and FQNNGV. CDR3 residues: CASSSVMITDTQYF. DNA for the CDR3: TGTGCCAGCAGCTCGGTTATGATCACAGATACGCAGTATTTT.

The V call is TRBV30, the J call TRBJ2-3, with D unresolved. This CDR3 contains 12 residues. Germline V lookup: CDR1 GTSNPN, CDR2 SVGIG (reference sequence). V lost 2 bases and J lost 3, with 6 bases in between. In nucleotides, the CDR3 is TGTGCCTGGAGTCACGGTACAGATACGCAGTATTTT. This translates into CAWSHGTDTQYF.

The chain combines TRBV29-1 with TRBJ2-1; the match to TRBD2 covers 14 bases. Germline V lookup: CDR1 SQVTM, CDR2 ANQGSEA. Trimming at V came to 4 bases and at J to 1 base, leaving 9 bases not matched to a gene. The CDR3 loop spans 18 amino acids. The CDR3 region is CSVAVPGLAGVSYNEQFF. CDR3 coding DNA: TGCAGCGTTGCGGTCCCGGGACTAGCGGGAGTTTCCTACAATGAGCAGTTCTTC.

This clone was seen more than once but under ten times. CDR3: CASSEGLAGYNEQFF. In DNA form, the CDR3 reads TGCGCCAGCAGCGAGGGACTAGCGGGCTACAATGAGCAGTTCTTC. This chain links TRBV5-1 with TRBJ2-1; 12 bases fit TRBD2. V trimming: 4 bases; J trimming: 3 bases; junction bases outside the gene matches: 2. The CDR3 is made up of 15 amino acids. Per germline, CDR1 SGHRS and CDR2 YFSETQ. The whole variable domain, remainder taken from reference TRBV5-1 and TRBJ2-1, is KAGVTQTPRYLIKTRGQQVTLSCSPISGHRSVSWYQQTPGQGLQFLFEYFSETQRNKGNFPGRFSGRQFSNSRSEMNVSTLELGDSALYLCASSEGLAGYNEQFFGPGTRLTVL.

The J gene is TRBJ2-1, the V gene TRBV5-1; 12 bases are shared with TRBD2. Trimming removed 3 bases from V and 6 bases from J; junction bases left unmatched: 4. The CDR3 runs 15 residues. Germline V CDR1 and CDR2: SGHRS, YFSETQ. CDR3 DNA sequence: TGCGCCAGCAGCTCCGGACTAGCGGGATTCAATGAGCAGTTCTTC. Amino acid sequence: CASSSGLAGFNEQFF.

The CDR3 sequence is CASSLTSGSTDTQYF. CDR3 in DNA: TGCGCCAGCAGCTTGACTAGCGGGAGCACAGATACGCAGTATTTT. V is TRBV4-1 and J is TRBJ2-3, with 10 bases matching TRBD2. Unmatched junction bases numbered 2, after V lost 5 bases and J lost 0 bases. The CDR3 covers 15 residues. The germline V gene encodes CDR1 MGHRA and CDR2 YSYEKL.

The chain employs TRBV6-5 and TRBJ2-6; tentatively, D is TRBD2 (7 bases). Per the germline V gene, CDR1 is MNHEY and CDR2 is SVGAGI. The CDR3 covers 16 residues. V lost 2 bases, J lost 4 bases, and 12 bases lay in between. CDR3 in DNA: TGTGCCAGCAGTTACAAGGGGGGGGCCGGGGCCAACGTCCTGACTTTC. Translated, it gives CASSYKGGAGANVLTF.

J is TRBJ2-3 and V is TRBV7-9; unclear D gene. The germline gives CDR1 SEHNR, CDR2 FQNEAQ (reference sequence). Trimming pared 5 bases from V and 2 bases from J, leaving 14 bases between. The CDR3 length is 15 residues. The CDR3 sequence: CASSQKGPSTDTQYF. CDR3 coding DNA: TGTGCCAGCAGCCAGAAGGGCCCATCCACAGATACGCAGTATTTT.

This clone was counted only a few times. The rearrangement links TRBV29-1 to TRBJ1-3; D perhaps matches TRBD1 (5 bases). CDR1 and CDR2 (germline): SQVTM, ANQGSEA. CDR3 size: 14 residues. V was pared by 4 bases and J by 2 bases, with 12 bases between. Here the CDR3 DNA reads TGCAGCGTTGCAACGGGGGTTCCTGGAAACACCATATATTTT. It is translated as CSVATGVPGNTIYF.

Note on this clone: Other DNA sequences of this sample code for an identical CDR3. The chain employs TRBV20-1 and TRBJ2-5; D uncertain. V was trimmed by 6 bases and J by 4 bases, leaving 3 bases between them. From germline, CDR1 is DFQATT and CDR2 SNEGSKA (reference sequence). The length of the CDR3 is 9 residues. CDR3 region: CSAGETQYF. The CDR3 DNA sequence: TGCAGTGCCGGAGAGACCCAGTACTTC.

This sequence joins TRBV18 and TRBJ2-1; 11 nucleotides agree with TRBD2. V was clipped by 3 bases and J by 0 bases; unmatched bases: 4. CDR1 is KGHSH and CDR2 is LQKENI in the germline V gene. The CDR3 runs 17 residues. The CDR3 region is CASSPLTSGSSYNEQFF. The CDR3 bases are TGTGCCAGCTCACCGCTCACTAGCGGGAGCTCCTACAATGAGCAGTTCTTC.

The rearrangement links TRBV6-5 to TRBJ2-3; TRBD2 aligns across 10 bases. The CDR3 length is 16 residues. CDR1 is MNHEY and CDR2 is SVGAGI in the germline V gene. The trim removed 4 bases at V and 2 bases at J, leaving 6 bases unmatched. The CDR3 DNA reads as TGTGCCAGCAGTTCCGGGACTAGCGCTTACACAGATACGCAGTATTTT. It is translated as CASSSGTSAYTDTQYF.

Worth noting for this clone: One junction end does not reproduce the germline sequence, and a read error may be involved. The chain joins TRBV30 to TRBJ2-3; D is unresolved. This CDR3 has 11 residues. CDR1 and CDR2 (germline): GTSNPN, SVGIG (reference sequence). CDR3 sequence (DNA): TGTGCCTGGAATAGCAGAGATACGCAGTATTTT. Translating it yields CAWNSRDTQYF.

The chain uses TRBV29-1 and TRBJ2-7; 9 bases agree with TRBD1. The CDR3 runs to 13 residues. V was pared by 1 base and J by 6 bases, with 4 bases of the junction left unmatched. Germline CDR1 is SQVTM and CDR2 is ANQGSEA. DNA of the CDR3: TGCAGCGTTGAAGGGACAGGGGTGTTCGAGCAGTACTTC. Translating it yields CSVEGTGVFEQYF.

The chain uses TRBV10-3 and TRBJ2-5; weak D call: TRBD2 (5 bases). Trimming took 6 bases from V and 3 from J, leaving 8 bases between them. The CDR3 sequence is 12 residues long. CDR1 is ENHRY, CDR2 SYGVKD, per germline. The CDR3 reads CAISGVEETQYF. Written as DNA, the CDR3 is TGTGCCATCAGCGGGGTGGAAGAGACCCAGTACTTC.

This chain joins TRBV2 and TRBJ1-2; possibly TRBD1 for D (5 bases). V was pared by 10 bases and J by 4 bases, with 13 bases between. CDR1 SNHLY and CDR2 FYNNEI come from the germline V gene. This CDR3 is built from 12 residues. The CDR3 region is CATAGRIYGYTF. The CDR3 DNA follows: TGTGCCACCGCGGGACGGATCTATGGCTACACCTTC. The whole variable domain, filled in from reference TRBV2 and TRBJ1-2, reads EPEVTQTPSHQVTQMGQEVILRCVPISNHLYFYWYRQILGQKVEFLVSFYNNEISEKSEIFDDQFSVERPDGSNFTLKIRSTKLEDSAMYFCATAGRIYGYTFGSGTRLTVV.